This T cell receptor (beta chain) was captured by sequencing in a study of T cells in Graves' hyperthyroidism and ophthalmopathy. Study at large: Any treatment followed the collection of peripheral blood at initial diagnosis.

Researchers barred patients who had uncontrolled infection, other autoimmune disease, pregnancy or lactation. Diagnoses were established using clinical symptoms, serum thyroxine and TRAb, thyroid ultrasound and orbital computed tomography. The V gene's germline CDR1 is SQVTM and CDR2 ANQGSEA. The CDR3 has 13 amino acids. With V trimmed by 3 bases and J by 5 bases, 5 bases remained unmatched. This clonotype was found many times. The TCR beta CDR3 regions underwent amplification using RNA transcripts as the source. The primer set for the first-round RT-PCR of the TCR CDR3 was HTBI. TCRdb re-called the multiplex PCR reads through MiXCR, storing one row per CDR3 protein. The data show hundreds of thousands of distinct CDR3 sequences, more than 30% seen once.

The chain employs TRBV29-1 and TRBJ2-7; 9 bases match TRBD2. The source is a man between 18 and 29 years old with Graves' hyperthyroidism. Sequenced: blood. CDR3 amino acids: CSVDSGRINEQYF. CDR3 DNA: TGCAGCGTTGACAGCGGGAGGATCAACGAGCAGTACTTC.